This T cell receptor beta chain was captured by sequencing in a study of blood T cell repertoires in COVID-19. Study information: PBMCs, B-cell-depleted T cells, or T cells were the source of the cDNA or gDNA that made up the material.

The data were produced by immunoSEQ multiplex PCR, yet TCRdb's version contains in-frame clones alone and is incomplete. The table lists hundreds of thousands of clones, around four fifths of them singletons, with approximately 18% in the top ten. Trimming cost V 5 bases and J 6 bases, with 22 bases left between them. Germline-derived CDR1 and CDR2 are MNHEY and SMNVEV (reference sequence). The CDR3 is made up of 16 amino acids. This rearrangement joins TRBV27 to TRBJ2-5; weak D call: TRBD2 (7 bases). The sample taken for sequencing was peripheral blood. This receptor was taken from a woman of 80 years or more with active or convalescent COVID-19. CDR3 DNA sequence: TGTGCCAGCAGTCCCCCGGGGGGCGCGGAGTGGCAGACCCAGTACTTC. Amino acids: CASSPPGGAEWQTQYF.